One sample yielded the 11 T cell receptor beta chains listed below, sequenced in a study of cytomegalovirus exposure and HLA in healthy donors. PCR amplification relied on 60 Vbeta primers (plus 13 Jbeta primers). Here immunoSEQ multiplex PCR was the method, and the copy in TCRdb shows in-frame clones only, minus some. This table holds 150,000 to 200,000 clones, around 79% found once. Input material: PBMCs. These receptors were taken from a female donor in good health and CMV-seronegative.

The chain combines TRBV4-3 with TRBJ1-6; D unresolved. The ends were cut back, 0 bases at V and 13 bases at J, with 10 bases in the middle. This CDR3 region has 13 residues. Germline V gives CDR1 LGHNA, CDR2 YSLEER. The CDR3 sequence is CASSQDRGYPLHF. CDR3 DNA sequence: TGCGCCAGCAGCCAAGACAGAGGGTATCCCCTCCACTTT.

This clone showed up just a few times. The chain employs TRBV19 and TRBJ2-1; 12 nucleotides agree with TRBD2. The trim removed 6 bases at V and 7 bases at J, leaving 13 bases unmatched. This CDR3 region has 17 residues. Germline V gives CDR1 LNHDA, CDR2 SQIVND (reference sequence). Here the CDR3 reads CASSLWPRTSGANEQFF. The CDR3 nucleotides read TGTGCCAGTAGCCTTTGGCCCCGGACTAGCGGGGCTAATGAGCAGTTCTTC.

This chain connects TRBV28 to TRBJ1-4, with 7 nucleotides matching TRBD1. This CDR3 is 14 amino acids long. V gave up 6 bases and J gave up 5 bases; unmatched junction bases: 6. The germline CDR1 and CDR2 sequences are MDHEN and SYDVKM. CDR3 in amino acids: CASSPGTANEKLFF. Here the CDR3 DNA reads TGTGCCAGCAGCCCCGGGACAGCAAATGAAAAACTGTTTTTT.

This rearrangement joins TRBV5-1 to TRBJ2-1; 8 bases align to TRBD2. Germline-derived CDR1 and CDR2 are SGHRS and YFSETQ. The CDR3 covers 16 residues. V dropped 1 base and J dropped 9; count of bases not matched to a gene: 12. Written as DNA, the CDR3 is TGCGCCAGCAGCTTGACGGTTAGCGGGATCTTGAGTGAGCAGTTCTTC. Protein sequence: CASSLTVSGILSEQFF.

The chain links TRBV4-2 to TRBJ1-4, with TRBD1 matching 8 bases. Trimming cost V 1 base and J 2 bases; bases outside gene matches: 6. CDR3 length: 17 amino acids. Germline-derived CDR1 and CDR2 are LGHNA and YNFKEQ. Here the CDR3 reads CASSQGTGRRTNEKLFF. The DNA for the CDR3 is TGTGCCAGCAGCCAAGGGACAGGGAGGCGGACTAATGAAAAACTGTTTTTT.

The rearrangement joins TRBV7-5 to TRBJ2-1; no DNA check was done on the table's D call, TRBD2. TRBV7-5 is a pseudogene locus. The CDR3 loop spans 14 amino acids. This chain's CDR3 is CARSCRDCTMRQFF. For the CDR3, the DNA is TGTGCCAGAAGCTGCCGGGACTGTACAATGAGGCAGTTCTTC.

The chain uses TRBV4-1 and TRBJ2-7; no clear D. CDR1 and CDR2 from the germline V gene are MGHRA and YSYEKL. The V end lost 3 bases, the J end lost 3 bases, and 9 bases lay between the germline ends. The CDR3 totals 13 residues. DNA of the CDR3: TGCGCCAGCAGCCAGTTTGTCGGCTACGAGCAGTACTTC. It yields the protein CASSQFVGYEQYF.

This clone came up once. V gene TRBV29-1 combines with J gene TRBJ2-7; 11 bases align to TRBD1. Germline CDR1 reads SQVTM; CDR2 reads ANQGSEA. The V segment lost 7 bases and the J segment 2 bases; nucleotides outside the gene matches: 4. The CDR3 totals 13 residues. This CDR3 is CSARDRGTYEQYF. In DNA, the CDR3 is TGCAGCGCTCGGGACAGGGGGACCTACGAGCAGTACTTC.

The rearrangement joins TRBV5-1 to TRBJ2-6, with TRBD1 identical over 7 bases. V lost 3 bases to trimming and J lost 0 bases; unmatched junction nucleotides: 12. Germline assignment: CDR1 SGHRS and CDR2 YFSETQ. This CDR3 is built from 19 residues. The CDR3 nucleotides read TGCGCCAGCAGCTGGCTACGACAGGGATCGCTCTCTGGGGCCAACGTCCTGACTTTC. Its protein is CASSWLRQGSLSGANVLTF.

This chain's CDR3 is CASSEDVGQGEFYEQYF. DNA for the CDR3: TGTGCCAGCAGTGAAGATGTGGGACAGGGGGAATTCTACGAGCAGTACTTC. This sequence joins TRBV2 and TRBJ2-7; TRBD1 aligns across 11 bases. J was trimmed by 3 bases and V by 1 base; bases with no gene match: 8. The CDR3 runs to 17 residues. Germline lookup yields CDR1 SNHLY and CDR2 FYNNEI.

This rearrangement joins TRBV30 to TRBJ2-5; 7 bases fit TRBD1. From germline, CDR1 is GTSNPN and CDR2 SVGIG (reference sequence). J gave up 1 base and V 5 bases, and 4 bases lay outside the gene matches. The CDR3 covers 13 residues. This chain's CDR3 is CAWARDSQETQYF. In DNA form, the CDR3 reads TGTGCCTGGGCCCGGGACAGCCAAGAGACCCAGTACTTC.